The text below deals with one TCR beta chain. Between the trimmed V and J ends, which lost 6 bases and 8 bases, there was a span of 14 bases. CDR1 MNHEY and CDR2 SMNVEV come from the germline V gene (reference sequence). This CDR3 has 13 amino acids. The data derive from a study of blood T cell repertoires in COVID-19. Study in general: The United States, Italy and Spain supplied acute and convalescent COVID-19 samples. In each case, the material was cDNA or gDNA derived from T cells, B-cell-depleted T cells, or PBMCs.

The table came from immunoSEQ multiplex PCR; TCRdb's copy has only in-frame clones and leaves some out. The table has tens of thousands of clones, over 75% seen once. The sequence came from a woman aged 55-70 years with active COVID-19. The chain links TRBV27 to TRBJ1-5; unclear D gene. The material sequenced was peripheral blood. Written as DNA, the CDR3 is TGTGCCAGCAGACCTATATCGGGTGAGCCCCAGCATTTT. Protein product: CASRPISGEPQHF.